These 28 T cell receptor beta chains came from one sample sequenced in a study of PD-1 blockade in classical Hodgkin lymphoma. Clones were sequenced by immunoSEQ multiplex PCR, and TCRdb holds only the in-frame ones, with some missing. The table has over 90,000 clones, about 91% seen once; the top ten hold about 10%. Every one of the patients relapsed after autologous stem cell transplantation (brentuximab vedotin exposure was variable). Sequencing was performed on peripheral blood mononuclear cells (PBMCs), taken before the second cycle of nivolumab. Receptor source: a human donor with classical Hodgkin lymphoma.

CDR3 nucleotide sequence: TGTGCCAGCAGTTTTTCGGTCGGCTCCTACGAGCAGTACTTC. This sequence encodes CASSFSVGSYEQYF. This chain connects TRBV28 to TRBJ2-7, with D unclear. Germline values: CDR1 MDHEN, CDR2 SYDVKM. There are 14 residues in the CDR3. Trimming stripped 3 bases from V and 0 bases from J, with 9 bases between.

V and J are TRBV9 and TRBJ2-7, with D maybe TRBD2 (5 bases). Trimming stripped 1 base from V and 6 bases from J, with 8 bases between. This CDR3 has 12 amino acids. Germline CDR1 and CDR2: SGDLS and YYNGEE. CDR3 protein: CASSVNEGEQYF. The CDR3 DNA reads as TGTGCCAGCAGCGTAAATGAGGGCGAGCAGTACTTC.

The V gene is TRBV28, the J gene TRBJ1-5, with D possibly TRBD1 on 5 matching bases. The CDR3 spans 13 residues. V shed 5 bases and J shed 1 base, with 6 bases lying between them. CDR1 MDHEN and CDR2 SYDVKM come from the germline V gene. The chain's CDR3 is CASSRDSNQPQHF. CDR3 in DNA: TGTGCCAGCAGTCGGGACAGCAATCAGCCCCAGCATTTT. The whole variable domain, filled in from reference TRBV28 and TRBJ1-5, reads DVKVTQSSRYLVKRTGEKVFLECVQDMDHENMFWYRQDPGLGLRLIYFSYDVKMKEKGDIPEGYSVSREKKERFSLILESASTNQTSMYLCASSRDSNQPQHFGDGTRLSIL.

The gene calls are TRBV20-1 and TRBJ2-7, with TRBD2 as a possible D gene (5 bases). V dropped 6 bases and J dropped 4 bases, with 10 bases sitting between them. Germline assignment: CDR1 DFQATT and CDR2 SNEGSKA (reference sequence). The CDR3 contains 11 residues. This CDR3 reads CSAGLSYEQYF. In DNA, the CDR3 is TGCAGTGCCGGACTCTCATACGAGCAGTACTTC.

The chain is built from TRBV9 and TRBJ2-5; possible D gene TRBD2, 6 bases. Trimming took off 1 base at V and 5 bases at J, with 12 bases between the two ends. Germline V gene lookup returns CDR1 SGDLS and CDR2 YYNGEE. There are 14 residues in the CDR3. Here the CDR3 DNA reads TGTGCCAGCAGCGTACTGGCGGGATCGGAGACCCAGTACTTC. The encoded protein is CASSVLAGSETQYF.

The genes are TRBV28 and TRBJ2-7; D is undetermined. Germline lookup yields CDR1 MDHEN and CDR2 SYDVKM. The germline V and J ends were trimmed by 2 bases and 4 bases, with 9 bases remaining between them. The CDR3 totals 13 residues. CDR3 loop: CASSLPLFYEQYF. The CDR3 DNA reads as TGTGCCAGCAGTTTACCCCTATTTTACGAGCAGTACTTC. Full variable domain (outside the CDR3, taken from reference TRBV28 and TRBJ2-7): DVKVTQSSRYLVKRTGEKVFLECVQDMDHENMFWYRQDPGLGLRLIYFSYDVKMKEKGDIPEGYSVSREKKERFSLILESASTNQTSMYLCASSLPLFYEQYFGPGTRLTVT.

The chain employs TRBV5-1 and TRBJ2-3; 9 nucleotides agree with TRBD1. V shed 4 bases and J 4 bases; nucleotides not matched to a gene: 7. Germline V gives CDR1 SGHRS, CDR2 YFSETQ. The CDR3 totals 15 residues. DNA for the CDR3: TGCGCCAGCAGCGCGACAGGGGGAAGTGCAGATACGCAGTATTTT. It codes for CASSATGGSADTQYF.

The V call is TRBV7-9, the J call TRBJ1-1; no firm D call. This CDR3 region has 11 residues. The germline V and J ends were trimmed by 8 bases and 3 bases, with 7 bases remaining between them. Germline assignment: CDR1 SEHNR and CDR2 FQNEAQ (reference sequence). CDR3 DNA sequence: TGTGCCAGCGGTCGGCACACTGAAGCTTTCTTT. It translates to CASGRHTEAFF.

The chain couples TRBV2 to TRBJ2-1, with unresolved D. Per the germline V gene, CDR1 is SNHLY and CDR2 is FYNNEI. Trimming shortened V by 8 bases and J by 10 bases, and 12 bases separated the two germline ends. This CDR3 region has 11 residues. The CDR3: CASSRTSEQFF. The DNA for the CDR3 is TGTGCCAGCTCGAGGACGTCAGAGCAGTTCTTC.

The gene calls are TRBV19 and TRBJ1-1; D perhaps matches TRBD1 (5 bases). The CDR3 is 14 residues long. Germline CDR1 is LNHDA and CDR2 is SQIVND (reference sequence). V lost 3 bases and J 3 bases, leaving 11 bases between the germline ends. CDR3 DNA: TGTGCCAGTAGTATTCCAGGGCTGGACACTGAAGCTTTCTTT. Protein: CASSIPGLDTEAFF.

Written as DNA, the CDR3 is TGTGCCAGCAAGACTAGCACTTCCTACGAGCAGTACTTC. Its protein product is CASKTSTSYEQYF. This sequence joins TRBV2 and TRBJ2-5; 7 bases map to TRBD2. The J call could be wrong; TRBJ2-7 is a better fit for the DNA end. Germline V lookup: CDR1 SNHLY, CDR2 FYNNEI. CDR3 length equals 13 residues.

DNA for the CDR3: TGTGCCAGCAGTTTAGTCGGGACAGCCTACGAGCAGTACTTC. Protein sequence: CASSLVGTAYEQYF. The rearrangement uses TRBV27 and TRBJ2-7; 7 bases are a match to TRBD1. The CDR3 is 14 amino acids. The germline V gene has CDR1 MNHEY and CDR2 SMNVEV (reference sequence). V was clipped by 2 bases and J by 2 bases; unmatched bases: 3.

This chain joins TRBV2 and TRBJ2-3; 12 positions match TRBD2. The CDR3 runs to 16 residues. J gave up 3 bases and V 6 bases, and 7 bases lay outside the gene matches. Germline V gene data show CDR1 as SNHLY and CDR2 as FYNNEI. In DNA form, the CDR3 reads TGTGCCAGCAGGGACTCTAGCGGGGGGGCAACAGATACGCAGTATTTT. It translates to CASRDSSGGATDTQYF.

V usage is TRBV5-1 and J usage is TRBJ2-3; 10 bases match TRBD2. The CDR3 contains 17 residues. Germline CDR1 SGHRS, CDR2 YFSETQ. V was pared by 6 bases and J by 0 bases, with 10 bases of the junction left unmatched. DNA of the CDR3: TGCGCCAGCAACCGACTAGCGGGCGAGCCTAGCACAGATACGCAGTATTTT. Its translation is CASNRLAGEPSTDTQYF.

The chain is built from TRBV10-2 and TRBJ1-4; TRBD1 is a possible D gene (6 bases). CDR1 is WSHSY and CDR2 is SAAADI in the germline V gene. The V gene lost 2 bases and the J gene lost 0 bases, with 7 bases spanning the gap. The CDR3 is made up of 15 amino acids. The CDR3 sequence: CASSEKGATNEKLFF. DNA of the CDR3: TGCGCCAGCAGTGAGAAGGGGGCAACTAATGAAAAACTGTTTTTT.

CDR3 sequence (DNA): TGTGCCAGCTCACTATCGGGGAATAAAGAGACCCAGTACTTC. Protein product: CASSLSGNKETQYF. This chain connects TRBV18 to TRBJ2-5; D may be TRBD2 (5 bases). The CDR3 is 14 residues long. Germline V gene lookup returns CDR1 KGHSH and CDR2 LQKENI. V was cut by 4 bases and J by 3 bases, with 12 bases left in between.

This clone counts as medium-sized. The same CDR3 can be traced to other DNA sequences in this sample. This chain connects TRBV2 to TRBJ1-4; D remains unclear. This CDR3 has 14 residues. Germline V lookup: CDR1 SNHLY, CDR2 FYNNEI. V lost 6 bases and J 7 bases, leaving 15 bases between the germline ends. CDR3 DNA: TGTGCCAGCAGAGAGGAGGGAAGTGGTGAAAAACTGTTTTTT. This sequence encodes CASREEGSGEKLFF.

The sample holds a few counts of this clone. The chain's CDR3 is CASSYPGQTYEQYF. In DNA, the CDR3 is TGTGCCAGCAGCTATCCGGGACAGACCTACGAGCAGTACTTC. The chain joins TRBV5-5 to TRBJ2-7, with 7 positions matching TRBD1. CDR1 and CDR2 from the germline V gene are SGHKS and YYEKEE (reference sequence). This CDR3 comprises 14 residues. V gave up 3 bases and J gave up 2 bases; unmatched junction bases: 5.

V is TRBV10-3 and J is TRBJ2-3; 10 bases fit TRBD1. Germline CDR1 reads ENHRY; CDR2 reads SYGVKD. The CDR3 loop spans 18 amino acids. V gave up 4 bases and J gave up 1 base; unmatched junction bases: 11. DNA of the CDR3: TGTGCCATCAGTGGGTCGGGACAGGGGAGTTTCGGCACAGATACGCAGTATTTT. As protein: CAISGSGQGSFGTDTQYF.

The gene calls are TRBV5-1 and TRBJ2-3, with TRBD1 matching over 9 bases. The CDR3 runs to 15 residues. Germline V gene sequence: CDR1 SGHRS, CDR2 YFSETQ. V was clipped by 3 bases and J by 4 bases; unmatched bases: 6. The CDR3 here is CASSSGTGSPDTQYF. CDR3 sequence (DNA): TGCGCCAGCAGCTCCGGGACAGGGAGCCCAGATACGCAGTATTTT.

Turning to this clone: Other nucleotide sequences in the sample specify the same CDR3. V is TRBV6-5 and J is TRBJ2-7; TRBD1 or TRBD2 may be the D gene (5 bases each). The CDR3 covers 14 residues. Trimming removed 5 bases from V and 2 bases from J, with 13 bases in between. From germline, CDR1 is MNHEY and CDR2 SVGAGI. The CDR3 region is CASSPGTATYEQYF. The CDR3 DNA follows: TGTGCCAGCAGTCCCGGGACGGCTACCTACGAGCAGTACTTC.

V is TRBV6-6 and J is TRBJ1-3; no definite D call. CDR1 is MNHNY and CDR2 is SVGAGI in the germline V gene (reference sequence). The CDR3 contains 12 residues. V was cut by 3 bases and J by 5 bases, with 5 bases left in between. For the CDR3, the DNA is TGTGCCAGCAGTTATTCTCGAAACACCATATATTTT. The encoded protein is CASSYSRNTIYF.

V gene TRBV5-1 combines with J gene TRBJ1-2; D perhaps matches TRBD1 (5 bases). The CDR3 extends over 16 amino acids. CDR1 SGHRS and CDR2 YFSETQ come from the germline V gene. CDR3 residues: CAKQNQKPRGPGGYTF. DNA of the CDR3: TGCGCTAAACAAAACCAGAAACCACGGGGCCCGGGGGGCTACACCTTC.

The chain carries TRBV5-8 and TRBJ1-3; D is unresolved. The CDR3 has 16 residues. The germline gives CDR1 SGHTS, CDR2 YDEGEE. Trimming cost V 5 bases and J 0 bases, with 15 bases left between them. The CDR3 DNA sequence: TGTGCCAGCAGATATCCTTCAGTAGTCTCTGGAAACACCATATATTTT. The encoded protein is CASRYPSVVSGNTIYF.

The rearrangement joins TRBV7-6 to TRBJ1-2, with D maybe TRBD1 (5 bases). Germline V gene lookup returns CDR1 SGHVS and CDR2 FNYEAQ. Trimming stripped 5 bases from V and 8 bases from J, with 15 bases between. This CDR3 spans 13 amino acids. CDR3 nucleotide sequence: TGTGCCAGCAGCCCCACGGGGGAAGGCGGCTACACCTTC. Amino acids: CASSPTGEGGYTF.

In its sample, this clone was seen once. The chain joins TRBV10-2 to TRBJ2-4; D is ambiguous. Trimming took off 0 bases at V and 7 bases at J, with 7 bases between the two ends. Germline assignment: CDR1 WSHSY and CDR2 SAAADI. This CDR3 is built from 13 residues. CDR3 DNA sequence: TGCGCCAGCAGTGAGTCGTTTACGAACATTCAGTACTTC. Protein: CASSESFTNIQYF.

The chain employs TRBV28 and TRBJ2-7, with 15 bases lining up with TRBD2. The germline CDR1 and CDR2 sequences are MDHEN and SYDVKM. With V trimmed by 4 bases and J by 4 bases, 5 bases remained unmatched. This CDR3 spans 16 amino acids. The CDR3 reads CASSSGLAGGIYEQYF. DNA of the CDR3: TGTGCCAGCAGTTCGGGACTAGCGGGGGGAATTTACGAGCAGTACTTC.

The J gene is TRBJ2-2, the V gene TRBV9, with a weak D call TRBD2 (5 bases). This CDR3 has 17 residues. Per the germline V gene, CDR1 is SGDLS and CDR2 is YYNGEE. V lost 5 bases, J lost 0 bases, and 17 bases lay in between. CDR3 sequence: CASSAPGSTSNTGELFF. As DNA, the CDR3 is TGTGCCAGCAGTGCCCCGGGGAGCACATCGAACACCGGGGAGCTGTTTTTT.